The next 2 T cell receptor beta chains were all read from a single sample in a study of glioma-infiltrating T cells after dendritic cell vaccination. Time point given: after dendritic cell vaccination, including at tumor progression/relapse. Profiled with immunoSEQ multiplex PCR; TCRdb holds only in-frame clones, not every one. The profile covers under 75,000 clones, with 70% to 90% appearing a single time and just under 9% taken by the ten largest. The material was blood, obtained after dendritic cell vaccination. The source is a human donor with glioblastoma.

J is TRBJ1-5 and V is TRBV19; tentative D call: TRBD1 (5 bases). The V end was cut by 7 bases, the J end by 5 bases, with 15 bases between. In germline, CDR1 is LNHDA, CDR2 SQIVND (reference sequence). The CDR3 covers 14 residues. As DNA, the CDR3 is TGTGCCAGTACCCGTTCTGACAGCCATCAGCCCCAGCATTTT. Its translation is CASTRSDSHQPQHF.

V is TRBV14 and J is TRBJ1-2; 8 bases agree with TRBD1. The CDR3 length is 14 residues. The V and J ends lost 5 bases and 4 bases, in that order; junction bases with no gene match: 6. Germline assignment: CDR1 SGHDN and CDR2 FVKESK. The CDR3 nucleotides read TGTGCCAGCAGCGGGACAGGCGCATTCTATGGCTACACCTTC. Encoded protein: CASSGTGAFYGYTF.